The T cell receptor (beta chain) described here comes from a study of cytomegalovirus exposure and HLA in healthy donors. Germline V CDR1 and CDR2: SNHLY, FYNNEI. The CDR3 has 16 residues. The J segment lost 0 bases and the V segment lost 4 bases, leaving 6 bases of the junction unmatched. PCR primers comprised 60 Vbeta and 13 Jbeta primers. TCRdb keeps only in-frame clones here, not all; method: immunoSEQ multiplex PCR. The data contain about 130,000 clones, 81% of them singletons. The chain uses TRBV2 and TRBJ2-3; 8 bases agree with TRBD2. Material for sequencing was PBMCs. The receptor was derived from a woman in her thirties or forties in good health and CMV-seropositive. CDR3 nucleotide sequence: TGTGCCAGCAGTGCCACTAGCGGCTCTAGCACAGATACGCAGTATTTT. Protein: CASSATSGSSTDTQYF.